The 17 T cell receptor beta chains below come from one sample, sequenced in a study of cytomegalovirus exposure and HLA in healthy donors. 60 Vbeta and 13 Jbeta primers were used in PCR. TCRdb's copy holds only in-frame clones and misses some; the assay was immunoSEQ multiplex PCR. The table lists 40,000 to 55,000 clones, over 70% of them singletons. The sequencing input was PBMCs. Source of these receptors: a man aged 18 to 30 in good health and CMV-seronegative.

The rearrangement links TRBV6-5 to TRBJ1-5, with D maybe TRBD1 (6 bases). Germline CDR1 and CDR2: MNHEY and SVGAGI. The length of the CDR3 is 13 residues. The germline V and J ends were trimmed by 5 bases and 7 bases, with 12 bases remaining between them. The CDR3 spells CASSKQGRQPQHF. In nucleotides, the CDR3 is TGTGCCAGCAGTAAACAGGGAAGGCAGCCCCAGCATTTT.

The rearrangement links TRBV7-9 to TRBJ1-1; TRBD1 is a possible D gene (5 bases). Germline CDR1 is SEHNR and CDR2 is FQNEAQ (reference sequence). The CDR3 has 16 amino acids. V lost 0 bases and J lost 1, with 12 bases in between. CDR3 nucleotides: TGTGCCAGCAGCTTAGCCGGGGGGACTTCGAACACTGAAGCTTTCTTT. It codes for CASSLAGGTSNTEAFF.

This chain joins TRBV6-5 and TRBJ1-2, with 8 bases aligning to TRBD1. V dropped 6 bases and J dropped 8; count of bases not matched to a gene: 11. This CDR3 region has 14 residues. Germline V lookup: CDR1 MNHEY, CDR2 SVGAGI. This CDR3 reads CASRPGQGAPGYTF. The CDR3 DNA sequence: TGTGCCAGCAGACCCGGGCAGGGGGCGCCAGGCTACACCTTC.

The chain combines TRBV28 with TRBJ1-4; the D gene is possibly TRBD1 (6 bases). V lost 2 bases, J lost 6 bases, and 10 bases lay in between. The CDR3 length is 14 residues. Germline V gene sequence: CDR1 MDHEN, CDR2 SYDVKM. The CDR3 sequence: CASSLGGAYEKLFF. The CDR3 DNA reads TGTGCCAGCAGTTTAGGGGGCGCCTATGAAAAACTGTTTTTT.

This clone was seen once. This chain uses TRBV4-2 with TRBJ2-3, with 8 positions matching TRBD2. CDR1 is LGHNA and CDR2 is YNFKEQ in the germline V gene. This CDR3 spans 17 amino acids. The J segment lost 2 bases and the V segment lost 0 bases, leaving 7 bases of the junction unmatched. The CDR3 nucleotides read TGTGCCAGCAGCCAAGAACCCAGCGGGAGCCCCACAGATACGCAGTATTTT. This gives the protein CASSQEPSGSPTDTQYF.

The genes are TRBV6-6 and TRBJ1-6; TRBD1 agrees at 10 bases. Germline V gene data show CDR1 as MNHNY and CDR2 as SVGAGI (reference sequence). Trimming cost V 6 bases and J 8 bases; bases outside gene matches: 7. The CDR3 sequence is 15 residues long. The CDR3 DNA is TGTGCCAGCAGCCGACCCGGACAGGGGGATTCACCCCTCCACTTT. This translates into CASSRPGQGDSPLHF.

The chain employs TRBV13 and TRBJ2-6; D unclear. The length of the CDR3 is 15 residues. Trimming took off 5 bases at V and 0 bases at J, with 8 bases between the two ends. The germline V gene encodes CDR1 PRHDT and CDR2 FYEKMQ (reference sequence). The CDR3: CASSPRGSGANVLTF. CDR3 nucleotide sequence: TGTGCCAGCAGCCCCCGCGGCTCTGGGGCCAACGTCCTGACTTTC.

J is TRBJ2-1 and V is TRBV11-2; no clear D gene. The CDR3 is 14 residues long. The V gene's germline CDR1 is SGHAT and CDR2 FQNNGV. V was clipped by 5 bases and J by 3 bases, with 11 bases between them. The CDR3 DNA sequence: TGTGCCAGCAGCCTCAATACACACTACAATGAGCAGTTCTTC. Protein product: CASSLNTHYNEQFF.

The chain employs TRBV30 and TRBJ2-5; the D gene is possibly TRBD1 (6 bases). With the DNA end fitting TRBJ2-7 better, the J assignment may be wrong. CDR3 length equals 15 residues. CDR1 and CDR2 (germline): GTSNPN, SVGIG (reference sequence). This chain's CDR3 is CAWSVTGLLSYEQYF. The DNA for the CDR3 is TGTGCCTGGAGTGTAACAGGGCTCCTCTCCTACGAGCAGTACTTC.

The V gene is TRBV5-4, the J gene TRBJ2-3, with 9 bases fitting TRBD2. V dropped 0 bases and J dropped 6; count of bases not matched to a gene: 11. The V gene's germline CDR1 is SGHNT and CDR2 YYREEE (reference sequence). The CDR3 is made up of 17 amino acids. This chain's CDR3 is CASSLDALAGVGDTQYF. Here the CDR3 DNA reads TGTGCCAGCAGCTTGGACGCGTTAGCGGGAGTAGGGGATACGCAGTATTTT. The variable domain in full, completed from reference TRBV5-4 and TRBJ2-3, reads ETGVTQSPTHLIKTRGQQVTLRCSSQSGHNTVSWYQQALGQGPQFIFQYYREEENGRGNFPPRFSGLQFPNYSSELNVNALELDDSALYLCASSLDALAGVGDTQYFGPGTRLTVL.

This rearrangement joins TRBV7-9 to TRBJ2-1; TRBD1 matches at 12 bases. Germline CDR1 and CDR2: SEHNR and FQNEAQ (reference sequence). The CDR3 is 15 residues long. The ends lost 4 bases at V and 8 bases at J; junction bases unmatched: 6. The CDR3 sequence: CASSSSGQGAYEQFF. The CDR3 bases are TGTGCCAGCAGCTCCTCGGGACAGGGGGCCTATGAGCAGTTCTTC.

The rearrangement links TRBV10-3 to TRBJ2-5, with no clear D. The germline gives CDR1 ENHRY, CDR2 SYGVKD. This CDR3 contains 12 residues. Trimming cost V 6 bases and J 4 bases, with 9 bases left between them. This CDR3 is CAISNLAETQYF. CDR3 DNA: TGTGCCATCAGCAATTTAGCAGAGACCCAGTACTTC.

This chain joins TRBV29-1 and TRBJ2-5; TRBD2 aligns across 7 bases. V lost 3 bases and J lost 4; bases outside the gene matches: 8. The CDR3 loop spans 14 amino acids. The germline V gene encodes CDR1 SQVTM and CDR2 ANQGSEA. The CDR3 loop reads CSVDLVPGGETQYF. In nucleotides, the CDR3 is TGCAGCGTTGATTTGGTCCCGGGAGGAGAGACCCAGTACTTC.

This clone showed up just a few times. V usage is TRBV18 and J usage is TRBJ1-6; TRBD1 agrees at 9 bases. This CDR3 is 15 amino acids long. Per the germline V gene, CDR1 is KGHSH and CDR2 is LQKENI. J gave up 9 bases and V 6 bases, and 9 bases lay outside the gene matches. The CDR3 coding sequence is TGTGCCAGCTCCCGGGACAGGGAAGGGGGTTCACCCCTCCACTTT. Amino acids: CASSRDREGGSPLHF.

The chain joins TRBV30 to TRBJ1-4; TRBD1 matches at 7 bases. Germline V CDR1 and CDR2: GTSNPN, SVGIG (reference sequence). This CDR3 spans 14 amino acids. V gave up 2 bases and J gave up 8 bases; unmatched junction bases: 8. CDR3 loop: CAWSRAGGREKLFF. The CDR3, as DNA: TGTGCCTGGAGTCGGGCAGGGGGTCGGGAAAAACTGTTTTTT.

This clone has only a few counts. The chain is built from TRBV6-5 and TRBJ2-7, with a tentative D call TRBD1 (6 bases). Trimming shortened V by 1 base and J by 0 bases, and 13 bases separated the two germline ends. Germline CDR1 MNHEY, CDR2 SVGAGI. CDR3 length: 16 amino acids. The CDR3 sequence: CASSYWSRDISYEQYF. For the CDR3, the DNA is TGTGCCAGCAGTTACTGGTCCCGGGACATCTCCTACGAGCAGTACTTC.

This sequence joins TRBV30 and TRBJ2-2; D uncertain. Germline assignment: CDR1 GTSNPN and CDR2 SVGIG (reference sequence). V lost 0 bases to trimming and J lost 4 bases, with 9 bases between them. This CDR3 has 14 residues. As DNA, the CDR3 is TGTGCCTGGAGTGTAATTAGCAGCACCGGGGAGCTGTTTTTT. Residues: CAWSVISSTGELFF. Variable domain in full (rest from reference TRBV30 and TRBJ2-2): SQTIHQWPATLVQPVGSPLSLECTVEGTSNPNLYWYRQAAGRGLQLLFYSVGIGQISSEVPQNLSASRPQDRQFILSSKKLLLSDSGFYLCAWSVISSTGELFFGEGSRLTVL.